The 20 T cell receptor beta chains given below trace back to one sample, sequenced in a study of blood T cell repertoires in COVID-19. Sequenced by immunoSEQ multiplex PCR; TCRdb stores in-frame clones only, minus some. Among roughly 320,000 clones listed, 70% to 90% were seen once. The source material was peripheral blood. The receptor source for this set is a human donor in a cohort sampled during active COVID-19.

This sequence joins TRBV5-1 and TRBJ2-1, with 8 bases lining up with TRBD1. Germline CDR1 SGHRS, CDR2 YFSETQ. V was pared by 3 bases and J by 5 bases, with 7 bases of the junction left unmatched. The CDR3 covers 15 residues. This CDR3 reads CASSSRDRIHNEQFF. CDR3 nucleotides: TGCGCCAGCAGCTCCAGGGACAGGATCCACAATGAGCAGTTCTTC. Together with reference TRBV5-1 and TRBJ2-1, the CDR3 gives the full variable domain: KAGVTQTPRYLIKTRGQQVTLSCSPISGHRSVSWYQQTPGQGLQFLFEYFSETQRNKGNFPGRFSGRQFSNSRSEMNVSTLELGDSALYLCASSSRDRIHNEQFFGPGTRLTVL.

This clone was seen just once. The chain links TRBV2 to TRBJ2-2, with a weak D call TRBD1 (5 bases). Germline CDR1 is SNHLY and CDR2 is FYNNEI. V shed 1 base and J shed 7 bases, with 10 bases lying between them. CDR3 length equals 14 residues. CDR3 bases: TGTGCCAGCAGTGAAGGCCCCAGGGACGGGGAGCTGTTTTTT. This encodes CASSEGPRDGELFF.

The chain recombines TRBV6-5 with TRBJ1-3, with D unclear. Trimming took off 4 bases at V and 7 bases at J, with 14 bases between the two ends. CDR1 and CDR2 from the germline V gene are MNHEY and SVGAGI. The length of the CDR3 is 14 residues. The CDR3 spells CASSSDGRSNTIYF. CDR3 nucleotides: TGTGCCAGCAGTTCAGACGGGAGGTCGAACACCATATATTTT.

The CDR3 protein is CASSYKPDNSPLHF. The CDR3 DNA follows: TGTGCCAGCAGTTACAAGCCGGATAATTCACCCCTCCACTTT. The chain joins TRBV6-5 to TRBJ1-6, with D unresolved. Germline-derived CDR1 and CDR2 are MNHEY and SVGAGI. This CDR3 is 14 amino acids long. V lost 2 bases, J lost 5 bases, and 7 bases lay in between.

The chain links TRBV5-5 to TRBJ2-3, with no clear D. This CDR3 is 12 amino acids long. The V gene lost 5 bases and the J gene lost 2 bases, with 6 bases spanning the gap. Per germline, CDR1 SGHKS and CDR2 YYEKEE (reference sequence). DNA for the CDR3: TGTGCCAGCAGTATATCCACAGATACGCAGTATTTT. This encodes CASSISTDTQYF. Drawing the rest from reference TRBV5-5 and TRBJ2-3, the complete variable domain is DAGVTQSPTHLIKTRGQQVTLRCSPISGHKSVSWYQQVLGQGPQFIFQYYEKEERGRGNFPDRFSARQFPNYSSELNVNALLLGDSALYLCASSISTDTQYFGPGTRLTVL.

V and J are TRBV29-1 and TRBJ2-1, with D perhaps matching TRBD2 (5 bases). In germline, CDR1 is SQVTM, CDR2 ANQGSEA. Trimming pared 3 bases from V and 8 bases from J, leaving 17 bases between. There are 14 residues in the CDR3. This CDR3 reads CSVDLIGVLDEQFF. The CDR3, as DNA: TGCAGCGTTGACCTTATCGGGGTTCTAGATGAGCAGTTCTTC.

DNA of the CDR3: TGTGCCAGCAGTCAGAGGAGACAGGGGGCTGATCAGCCCCAGCATTTT. As protein: CASSQRRQGADQPQHF. The chain is built from TRBV7-9 and TRBJ1-5; 10 bases are a match to TRBD1. V dropped 6 bases and J dropped 5; count of bases not matched to a gene: 10. The CDR3 extends over 16 amino acids. The V gene's germline CDR1 is SEHNR and CDR2 FQNEAQ (reference sequence).

This chain links TRBV9 with TRBJ1-2, with D possibly matching TRBD1 (6 bases). This CDR3 has 12 amino acids. The V end was cut by 6 bases, the J end by 7 bases, with 13 bases between. Germline CDR1 reads SGDLS; CDR2 reads YYNGEE. The CDR3 coding sequence is TGTGCCAGCAATGTGGGGGCTGGTGGCTACACCTTC. Amino acid sequence: CASNVGAGGYTF.

V is TRBV29-1 and J is TRBJ2-3; 11 bases line up with TRBD2. Losses at the gene ends were 4 bases for V and 6 bases for J; bases not matched to a gene: 12. This CDR3 comprises 16 residues. Germline CDR1 SQVTM, CDR2 ANQGSEA. Written as DNA, the CDR3 is TGCAGCGTTGGGGCGGGGACTAGCGGATTTGGGGATACGCAGTATTTT. Translating gives CSVGAGTSGFGDTQYF.

The chain recombines TRBV5-1 with TRBJ2-1, with 7 nucleotides matching TRBD1. Germline CDR1 reads SGHRS; CDR2 reads YFSETQ. The trim removed 1 base at V and 3 bases at J, leaving 16 bases unmatched. The CDR3 consists of 19 residues. CDR3: CASSLYLFGDSRVYNEQFF. The CDR3 DNA sequence: TGCGCCAGCAGCTTGTATCTTTTCGGGGACAGCCGAGTCTACAATGAGCAGTTCTTC.

This chain connects TRBV27 to TRBJ1-2; possibly TRBD1 for D (5 bases). V gave up 0 bases and J gave up 4 bases, with 12 bases separating them. The CDR3 spans 15 residues. Germline V gives CDR1 MNHEY, CDR2 SMNVEV (reference sequence). CDR3: CASSLSPSGFYGYTF. CDR3 nucleotide sequence: TGTGCCAGCAGTTTATCCCCCTCAGGGTTCTATGGCTACACCTTC.

CDR3 in amino acids: CASSTRPDSGNTIYF. CDR3 bases: TGTGCCAGCAGTACTAGGCCGGACTCTGGAAACACCATATATTTT. The chain joins TRBV27 to TRBJ1-3, with D unclear. This CDR3 contains 15 residues. Germline CDR1 and CDR2: MNHEY and SMNVEV (reference sequence). V lost 5 bases to trimming and J lost 0 bases, with 11 bases between them.

This clone showed up just a few times. The chain joins TRBV24-1 to TRBJ1-5, with a tentative D call TRBD1 (6 bases). The CDR3 sequence is 16 residues long. CDR1 and CDR2 (germline): KGHDR, SFDVKD. V lost 3 bases, J lost 0 bases, and 11 bases lay in between. The CDR3 protein is CATSDPIQGSNQPQHF. The CDR3 region has the DNA TGTGCCACCAGTGATCCAATACAGGGTAGCAATCAGCCCCAGCATTTT.

The V gene is TRBV7-2, the J gene TRBJ1-6; D is undetermined. The CDR3 spans 14 residues. V was cut by 3 bases and J by 7 bases, with 10 bases left in between. Germline V gene lookup returns CDR1 SGHTA and CDR2 FQGNSA. In DNA form, the CDR3 reads TGTGCCAGCAGCTTGAAATCGGGGAATTCACCCCTCCACTTT. Encoded protein: CASSLKSGNSPLHF.

This sequence joins TRBV19 and TRBJ1-1, with TRBD1 matching 12 bases. This CDR3 is built from 14 residues. V shed 9 bases, J shed 6 bases, and the junction held 8 bases outside the gene matches. Germline CDR1 reads LNHDA; CDR2 reads SQIVND (reference sequence). CDR3 protein: CASQRDRGRAEAFF. The CDR3, as DNA: TGTGCCAGCCAGCGGGACAGGGGGCGAGCTGAAGCTTTCTTT.

This clone is a singleton in its sample. The V and J genes are TRBV5-1 and TRBJ1-2; 7 bases are shared with TRBD1. The CDR3 extends over 13 amino acids. V shed 0 bases, J shed 6 bases, and the junction held 2 bases outside the gene matches. Germline loops: CDR1 SGHRS, CDR2 YFSETQ. CDR3 nucleotide sequence: TGCGCCAGCAGCTTGGGAGGGACAGATGGCTACACCTTC. Translating gives CASSLGGTDGYTF.

This chain links TRBV5-1 with TRBJ1-2, with 8 positions matching TRBD1. The CDR3 contains 16 residues. Germline V lookup: CDR1 SGHRS, CDR2 YFSETQ. After removal of 0 bases from V and 3 bases from J, the junction contained 7 bases not matched to a gene. The CDR3 nucleotides are TGCGCCAGCAGCTTGGGACAGGGGATAAGGGACTATGGCTACACCTTC. Encoded protein: CASSLGQGIRDYGYTF. The full variable domain, its missing parts supplied by reference TRBV5-1 and TRBJ1-2, is KAGVTQTPRYLIKTRGQQVTLSCSPISGHRSVSWYQQTPGQGLQFLFEYFSETQRNKGNFPGRFSGRQFSNSRSEMNVSTLELGDSALYLCASSLGQGIRDYGYTFGSGTRLTVV.

The CDR3 is CAARSQGPGYGYTF. The DNA of the CDR3 is TGTGCCGCACGCAGTCAGGGGCCCGGCTATGGCTACACCTTC. The chain combines TRBV19 with TRBJ1-2; possible D gene TRBD1, 6 bases. Germline-derived CDR1 and CDR2 are LNHDA and SQIVND (reference sequence). The CDR3 contains 14 residues. Trimming stripped 11 bases from V and 4 bases from J, with 20 bases between.

This clone was seen a single time. The chain couples TRBV7-8 to TRBJ1-6; the D gene is possibly TRBD1 (5 bases). The CDR3 spans 19 residues. Germline V gene lookup returns CDR1 SGHVS and CDR2 FQNEAQ. V was pared by 2 bases and J by 2 bases, with 19 bases between. The CDR3 DNA is TGTGCCAGCAGCTTACCACCCGACGACGACAGAGCCTATAATTCACCCCTCCACTTT. Amino acids: CASSLPPDDDRAYNSPLHF.

With regard to this clone: The sample contains more than one DNA sequence encoding this CDR3. V is TRBV19 and J is TRBJ1-3; D is uncertain. V was cut by 3 bases and J by 0 bases, with 6 bases left in between. The CDR3 consists of 14 residues. Germline-derived CDR1 and CDR2 are LNHDA and SQIVND (reference sequence). The CDR3 protein is CASSISGSGNTIYF. Here the CDR3 DNA reads TGTGCCAGTAGTATCTCCGGCTCTGGAAACACCATATATTTT.